This T cell receptor (beta chain) was captured in a study of blood T cell repertoires in COVID-19 (dated by TCRdb to 2020 to 2022). For context, the study as a whole: Collaborator samples came from the United States, Italy and Spain and covered acute and convalescent phases of COVID-19. The dataset comprised deeply sampled blood TCRbeta repertoires from subjects exposed to, actively infected with, or recovered from COVID-19. Where available, HLA class I and class II types were obtained from metadata supplied by the sample provider rather than from assay-based typing. The repertoires were released in a freely available public database intended as a resource for research on the immune response to SARS-CoV-2. Samples came from the ongoing ImmuneRACE study (first 160 participants) plus 1,254 subjects from 6 global collaborators. The prospective study material was composed of cDNA or gDNA derived from T cells, B-cell-depleted T cells, or PBMCs. Nearly every sample came with metadata listing a de-identified subject ID, COVID-19 status, age in years and sex. Overall results and qualifications from the work: How much clinical and demographic metadata was included differed by source and by participant, and the metadata was provided uncurated.

This clone was detected only once. There is no known antigen for this receptor. Base qualities were left out, and no much larger clone turns up one base away. The junction carries 11 bases between V and J, which are trimmed by 0 bases and 0 bases respectively. Including the terminal cysteine and phenylalanine, the CDR3 comprises 16 residues. Kept here is only the CDR3 DNA, which spans 48 bases and is read in frame from base 1. CDR1 MNHEY and CDR2 SVGAGI are derived from the germline V gene. Collaborating institutions collected whole blood in K2EDTA tubes following their own protocols. Collaborator samples were shipped for TCRbeta analysis as frozen whole blood, isolated PBMCs, or DNA extracted from either sample type. The immunoSEQ Assay, a bias-controlled multiplex PCR, was used to amplify TCRbeta CDR3 regions from genomic DNA. On the study's bioinformatics: The number of nucleated cells in each sample was estimated from the amplification of reference gene primers within the assay. To quantify the absolute abundance of each unique TCRbeta CDR3 rearrangement, sequence reads were collapsed and filtered. For each sample, productive Simpson clonality was calculated as the square root of Simpson's diversity index across productive rearrangements. TCRdb took over this immuneACCESS table, retaining in-frame rearrangements with V and J assigned. Such tables are incomplete; in checked studies, under half of the missing clones stem from an unresolved V gene, and the remainder is unexplained. V and J calls and clone size are those listed in that table; D and trimming were worked out from the DNA. In this sample the table shows roughly 120,000 clones, around three quarters of which occur a single time. Of the sample, roughly 4.7% is held by the ten largest clones.

The origin of this receptor is a human donor in a cohort sampled during active or convalescent COVID-19. This receptor chain uses TRBV6-5 and TRBJ1-1; possibly the D gene is TRBD1, per 5 matching bases. The sequencing sample was made of peripheral blood. The base sequence is TGTGCCAGCAGTTACTCTTCGCAGGGCTTGAACACTGAAGCTTTCTTT. The encoded protein is CASSYSSQGLNTEAFF.